Listed below are T cell receptor beta chains from one sample, sequenced in a study of blood T cells in healthy people across ages. TCRdb passed the 5' RACE reads through MiXCR, listing each CDR3 protein once. The sample gives approximately 1.5 million distinct CDR3 sequences, roughly a third of which show up once; around 11% is in the top ten. Sequencing used blood. The receptors stem from a woman aged 25-40 years in good health. Both conserved end residues are part of each CDR3. D genes are given only for firm matches. Size is omitted from some rows. Given values are once, few, many or a class for expanded clones.

TRBV20-1,TRBD2,TRBJ2-1,18,few,TGCAGTGCCGAACCCGGGACTAGCGGGGGATCCCCTCGGAATGAGCAGTTCTTC,CSAEPGTSGGSPRNEQFF
TRBV3-1,TRBD2,TRBJ2-3,15,few,TGTGCCAGCAGCCCCTCTAGCGGGGACACAGATACGCAGTATTTT,CASSPSSGDTDTQYF
TRBV2,.,TRBJ2-3,15,few,TGTGCCAGCTCTGGCGACTCCTATGGGGTAGATACGCAGTATTTT,CASSGDSYGVDTQYF
TRBV18,TRBD1,TRBJ2-7,14,.,TGTGCCAGCTCACCCCCAACAGGGGTAGACGAGCAGTACTTC,CASSPPTGVDEQYF
TRBV7-9,TRBD2,TRBJ2-7,16,.,TGTGCCAGCAGCCTTAATACAGGAGCGGGAACCTACGAGCAGTACTTC,CASSLNTGAGTYEQYF
TRBV20-1,.,TRBJ2-1,14,.,TGCAGTGCTTCAGCAGGCGGAACTCAGAATGAGCAGTTCTTC,CSASAGGTQNEQFF
TRBV7-9,.,TRBJ2-5,14,.,TGTGCCAGCAGCTTGCAACTAGCCTCAGAGACCCAGTACTTC,CASSLQLASETQYF
TRBV28,TRBD2,TRBJ2-2,15,.,TGTGCCAGCAGTTTATTACCGGGGGGCACCGGGGAGCTGTTTTTT,CASSLLPGGTGELFF
TRBV4-1,.,TRBJ2-5,15,few,TGCGCCAGCAGCCAAGGACTAGGAGGGTGGGAGACCCAGTACTTC,CASSQGLGGWETQYF
TRBV7-2,.,TRBJ2-1,16,few,TGTGCCAGCAGCTTAGACTCTACCGACTTCTACAATGAGCAGTTCTTC,CASSLDSTDFYNEQFF
TRBV6-5,TRBD2,TRBJ2-1,17,few,TGTGCCGGCAGTTATGATAGCGGGAGCACCTCCTACAATGAGCAGTTCTTC,CAGSYDSGSTSYNEQFF
TRBV6-5,TRBD2,TRBJ2-3,15,.,TGTGCCACAGGGACTAGCGGGGGGGCCGCAGATACGCAGTATTTT,CATGTSGGAADTQYF
TRBV20-1,.,TRBJ2-3,13,many,TGCAGTGCTAGTACAGGGAGTGGAGATACGCAGTATTTT,CSASTGSGDTQYF
TRBV5-5,.,TRBJ2-1,13,many,TGTGCCAGCAGCCCCCCTCTCTACAATGAGCAGTTCTTC,CASSPPLYNEQFF
TRBV2,TRBD2,TRBJ2-1,14,few,TGTGCCAGCAGCAAAGCGGGAGTCGACAATGAGCAGTTCTTC,CASSKAGVDNEQFF
TRBV20-1,.,TRBJ2-7,13,few,TGCAGTGCTCCTGCCAGCCCTCTCGACGAGCAGTACTTC,CSAPASPLDEQYF
TRBV2,TRBD2,TRBJ2-1,18,.,TGTGCCAGCAGTGAAGCGATGGCTAGCGGGAGGGGTTACAATGAGCAGTTCTTC,CASSEAMASGRGYNEQFF
TRBV6-1,.,TRBJ1-5,20,.,TGTGCCGGCAGGAGATTCTCCGGGACCGATAGCAGATGTAGCAATCAGCCCCAGCATTTT,CAGRRFSGTDSRCSNQPQHF
TRBV5-1,TRBD2,TRBJ2-5,17,.,TGCGCCAGCAGCTTGGGATTTGGCGGGGGGAACCAAGGGACCCAGTACTTC,CASSLGFGGGNQGTQYF
TRBV7-3,TRBD2,TRBJ2-1,16,.,TGTGCCAGCAGCTCCCAAAGTGGCGGGAGAGGGAATGAGCAGTTCTTC,CASSSQSGGRGNEQFF
TRBV7-3,TRBD1,TRBJ2-3,16,.,TGTGCCAGCAGCCCGGGACAGCCCGATTTCACAGATACGCGGTATTTT,CASSPGQPDFTDTRYF
TRBV15,.,TRBJ1-3,16,.,TGTGCCACCAGCAGAGATTCGGTGGACTCTGGAAACACCATATATTTT,CATSRDSVDSGNTIYF
TRBV2,.,TRBJ2-1,13,.,TGTGCCAGCAGCGGCTATGAAAGCAATGAGCAGTTCTTC,CASSGYESNEQFF
TRBV20-1,.,TRBJ2-7,11,few,TGCAGTGCCGTTGGACTACCCGAGCAGTACTTC,CSAVGLPEQYF
TRBV12-3/TRBV12-4,.,TRBJ2-5,16,.,TGTGCCAGCAGCTCCCTGGGGCAGGGTAAAGCAGAGACCCAGTACTTC,CASSSLGQGKAETQYF
TRBV6-5,TRBD2,TRBJ2-7,16,few,TGTGCCAGCAGTTACTCGGGCAGCGGGAGTGGTTACGAGCAGTACTTC,CASSYSGSGSGYEQYF
TRBV3-1,TRBD2,TRBJ2-5,19,.,TGTGCCAGCAGCCAACGTCCGGGACTAGCGGGTTTATCGGATCAGACCCAGTACTTC,CASSQRPGLAGLSDQTQYF
TRBV24-1,TRBD1,TRBJ2-2,16,.,TGTGCCACCAGTGGTCCGGGACAGGGGCTTACCGGGGAGCTGTTTTTT,CATSGPGQGLTGELFF
TRBV28,.,TRBJ2-1,11,.,TGTGCCAGCATGGGGAAGGTAAAGCAGTTCTTC,CASMGKVKQFF
TRBV6-2/TRBV6-3,.,TRBJ1-2,16,.,TGTGCCAGCAGTCTAACAGGGCCTCCAGAGAACTATGGCTACACCTTC,CASSLTGPPENYGYTF
TRBV28,.,TRBJ1-2,17,.,TGTGCCAGCAGTTCCCCGGACCCAAGGAGAAGCCACTATGGCTACACCTTC,CASSSPDPRRSHYGYTF
TRBV6-1,TRBD1,TRBJ2-1,14,.,TGTGCCAGCAGTGAAACCCTTCGACAGGGGGGGCAGTTCTTC,CASSETLRQGGQFF
TRBV2,.,TRBJ1-5,14,.,TGTGCCAGCAACAAGGATTGGGGCGATCAGCCCCAGCATTTT,CASNKDWGDQPQHF
TRBV27,.,TRBJ1-2,14,.,TGTGCCAGCAGTTGGACAAGGAATGGCTATGGCTACACCTTC,CASSWTRNGYGYTF
TRBV6-2/TRBV6-3,TRBD2,TRBJ2-7,17,few,TGTACCACCCAAGCAGGCCTTGAGACTAGCGGGGTGGGCGAGCAGTACTTC,CTTQAGLETSGVGEQYF
TRBV27,.,TRBJ2-1,14,.,TGTGCCAGCAGCACGGGATTGTGGTACAATGAGCAGTTCTTC,CASSTGLWYNEQFF
TRBV18,TRBD2,TRBJ2-2,17,.,TGTGCCAGCTCACCACCATCACTAGCGGGATTCACCGGGGAGCTGTTTTTT,CASSPPSLAGFTGELFF
TRBV6-6,.,TRBJ2-7,13,many,TGTGCCAGCAGCGACCGTGGGGGCTACGAGCAGTACTTC,CASSDRGGYEQYF
TRBV20-1,.,TRBJ1-2,15,.,TGCAGTGCTAGGCGGGCAGGAGAAGCTAACTATGGCTACACCTTC,CSARRAGEANYGYTF
TRBV7-9,.,TRBJ1-2,17,few,TGTGCCAGCAGCTTCCCCCGAGGGGCGACGGCGGCCTATGGCTACACCTTC,CASSFPRGATAAYGYTF
TRBV27,TRBD1,TRBJ2-3,15,few,TGTGCCAGCAGTTTATTCGCGCAGGGGGTGGATACGCAGTATTTT,CASSLFAQGVDTQYF